Below, 7 T cell receptor beta chains from the same sample are listed, as sequenced in a study of T cells in tuberculosis. Measured with immunoSEQ multiplex PCR; TCRdb has only the in-frame clones, and not every one. Here the sample spans over 30,000 clones, 80% to 95% being singletons. Documented time point: new active TB diagnosis, blood taken before or within 7 days of starting treatment. The source material was PBMCs, sampled at tuberculosis diagnosis. Receptors were obtained from an adult with tuberculosis.

This chain uses TRBV11-2 with TRBJ2-5; 13 bases map to TRBD2. The germline gives CDR1 SGHAT, CDR2 FQNNGV. Trimming took 5 bases from V and 2 from J; bases not matched to a gene: 14. CDR3 size: 19 residues. The CDR3 nucleotides read TGTGCCAGCAGCCATGGACTAGCGGGGGCTTCAGACTCTCAAGAGACCCAGTACTTC. It encodes CASSHGLAGASDSQETQYF. Full variable domain (rest looked up from reference TRBV11-2 and TRBJ2-5): EAGVAQSPRYKIIEKRQSVAFWCNPISGHATLYWYQQILGQGPKLLIQFQNNGVVDDSQLPKDRFSAERLKGVDSTLKIQPAKLEDSAVYLCASSHGLAGASDSQETQYFGPGTRLLVL.

The CDR3 reads CASSRTGGASYEQYF. The DNA of the CDR3 is TGTGCCAGCAGCAGGACAGGGGGCGCCTCCTACGAGCAGTACTTC. The rearrangement joins TRBV27 to TRBJ2-7; 11 positions agree with TRBD1. With V trimmed by 6 bases and J by 0 bases, 4 bases remained unmatched. The CDR3 runs 15 residues. Germline CDR1 MNHEY, CDR2 SMNVEV (reference sequence).

The chain combines TRBV4-1 with TRBJ2-1, with a weak D call TRBD1 (6 bases). CDR1 is MGHRA and CDR2 is YSYEKL in the germline V gene. Trimming stripped 3 bases from V and 9 bases from J, with 15 bases between. CDR3 length: 14 amino acids. In DNA form, the CDR3 reads TGCGCCAGCAGCCAGGCCATTGGGGGCGGTGAGCAGTTCTTC. It translates to CASSQAIGGGEQFF.

DNA of the CDR3: TGCAGCACTCGACTAGCGGGAAGCTACGAGCAGTACTTC. Translation gives CSTRLAGSYEQYF. The chain is built from TRBV29-1 and TRBJ2-7; 11 bases map to TRBD2. The CDR3 is 13 residues long. Germline V gene sequence: CDR1 SQVTM, CDR2 ANQGSEA. With V trimmed by 8 bases and J by 3 bases, 6 bases remained unmatched.

This chain joins TRBV5-1 and TRBJ2-5; weak D call: TRBD1 (6 bases). This CDR3 contains 15 residues. With 1 base removed from V and 4 bases from J, the gap between germline ends came to 14 bases. Germline CDR1 and CDR2: SGHRS and YFSETQ. The CDR3 nucleotides are TGCGCCAGCAGCTTGAGAGGGCAGGGGACAGAGACCCAGTACTTC. This sequence encodes CASSLRGQGTETQYF.

This chain connects TRBV9 to TRBJ1-2; no firm D call. This CDR3 comprises 15 residues. The germline CDR1 and CDR2 sequences are SGDLS and YYNGEE. V gave up 0 bases and J gave up 4 bases, with 13 bases separating them. The CDR3 protein is CASSVATVGAYGYTF. CDR3 coding DNA: TGTGCCAGCAGCGTAGCTACAGTGGGCGCCTATGGCTACACCTTC.

V gene TRBV11-3 combines with J gene TRBJ2-2; D is perhaps TRBD2 (5 bases). The germline gives CDR1 SGHNT, CDR2 YENEEA. V was clipped by 3 bases and J by 8 bases, with 10 bases between them. The CDR3 covers 13 residues. CDR3 region: CASSLEEGGELFF. The CDR3, as DNA: TGTGCCAGCAGCTTGGAGGAAGGAGGGGAGCTGTTTTTT.